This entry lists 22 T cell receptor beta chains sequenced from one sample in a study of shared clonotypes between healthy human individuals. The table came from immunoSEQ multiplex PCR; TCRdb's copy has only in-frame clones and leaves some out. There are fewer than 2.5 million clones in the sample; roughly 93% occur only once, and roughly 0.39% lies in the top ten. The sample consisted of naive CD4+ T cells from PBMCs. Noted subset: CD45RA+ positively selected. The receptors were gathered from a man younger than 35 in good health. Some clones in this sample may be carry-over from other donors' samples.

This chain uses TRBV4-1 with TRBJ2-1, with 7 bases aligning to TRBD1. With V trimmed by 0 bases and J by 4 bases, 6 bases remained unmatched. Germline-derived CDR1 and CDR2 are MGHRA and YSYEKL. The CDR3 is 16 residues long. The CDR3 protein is CASSQDDRESYNEQFF. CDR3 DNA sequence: TGCGCCAGCAGCCAAGACGACAGGGAATCATACAATGAGCAGTTCTTC.

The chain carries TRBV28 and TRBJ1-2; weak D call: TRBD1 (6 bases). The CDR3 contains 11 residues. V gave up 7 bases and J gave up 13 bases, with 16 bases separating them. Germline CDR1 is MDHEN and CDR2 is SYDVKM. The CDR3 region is CASTNHGGVTF. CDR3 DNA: TGTGCCAGCACCAACCACGGGGGCGTCACCTTC.

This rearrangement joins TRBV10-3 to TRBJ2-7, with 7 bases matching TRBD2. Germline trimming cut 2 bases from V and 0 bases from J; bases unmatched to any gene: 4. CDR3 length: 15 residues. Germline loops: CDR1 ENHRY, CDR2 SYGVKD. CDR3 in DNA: TGTGCCATCAGTGAGAGGGAGGGACGCTCCTACGAGCAGTACTTC. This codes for CAISEREGRSYEQYF.

The CDR3 coding sequence is TGTGCCAGCAGCGTACCCAATCAGCCCCAGCATTTT. Residues: CASSVPNQPQHF. J is TRBJ1-5 and V is TRBV7-2; D ambiguous. This CDR3 has 12 amino acids. Trimming shortened V by 5 bases and J by 3 bases, and 5 bases separated the two germline ends. Germline CDR1 reads SGHTA; CDR2 reads FQGNSA.

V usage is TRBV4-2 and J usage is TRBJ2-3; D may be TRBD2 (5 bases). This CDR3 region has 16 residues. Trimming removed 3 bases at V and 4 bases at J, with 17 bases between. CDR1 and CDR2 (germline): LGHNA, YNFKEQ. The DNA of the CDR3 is TGTGCCAGCAGCCAGCAACTAGTTAAAACAGCAGATACGCAGTATTTT. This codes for CASSQQLVKTADTQYF.

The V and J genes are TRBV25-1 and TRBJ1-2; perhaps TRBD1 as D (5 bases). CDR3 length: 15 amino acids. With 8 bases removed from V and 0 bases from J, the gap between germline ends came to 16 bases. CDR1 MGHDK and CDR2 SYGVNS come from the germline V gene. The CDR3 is CASSPLRGPNYGYTF. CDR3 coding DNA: TGTGCCAGCTCCCCCCTTCGGGGACCTAACTATGGCTACACCTTC.

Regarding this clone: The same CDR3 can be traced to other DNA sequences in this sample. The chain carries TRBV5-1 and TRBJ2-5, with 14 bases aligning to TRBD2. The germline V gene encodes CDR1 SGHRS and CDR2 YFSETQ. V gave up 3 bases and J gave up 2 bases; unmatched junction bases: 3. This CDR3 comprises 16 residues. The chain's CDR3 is CASSSGLAGVQETQYF. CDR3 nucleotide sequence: TGCGCCAGCAGCTCGGGACTAGCGGGAGTTCAAGAGACCCAGTACTTC.

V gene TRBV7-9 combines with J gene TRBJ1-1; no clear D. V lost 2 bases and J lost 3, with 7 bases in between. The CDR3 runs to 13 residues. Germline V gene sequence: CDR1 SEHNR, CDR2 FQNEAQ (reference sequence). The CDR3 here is CASSLNTDTEAFF. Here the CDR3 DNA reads TGTGCCAGCAGCTTAAACACCGACACTGAAGCTTTCTTT.

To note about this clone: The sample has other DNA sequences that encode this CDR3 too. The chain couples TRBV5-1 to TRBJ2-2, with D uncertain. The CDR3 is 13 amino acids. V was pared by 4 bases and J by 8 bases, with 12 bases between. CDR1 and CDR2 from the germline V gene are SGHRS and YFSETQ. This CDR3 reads CASSPTSTGELFF. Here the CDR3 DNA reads TGCGCCAGCAGCCCGACCTCGACGGGGGAGCTGTTTTTT.

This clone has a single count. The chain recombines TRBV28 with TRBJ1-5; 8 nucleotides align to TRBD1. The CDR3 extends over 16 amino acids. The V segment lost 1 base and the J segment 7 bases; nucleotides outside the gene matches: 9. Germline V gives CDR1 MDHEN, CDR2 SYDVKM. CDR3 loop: CASSLLSGGGTQPQHF. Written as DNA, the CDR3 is TGTGCCAGCAGTTTATTGTCAGGGGGCGGAACCCAGCCCCAGCATTTT. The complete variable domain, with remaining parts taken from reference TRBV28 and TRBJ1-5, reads DVKVTQSSRYLVKRTGEKVFLECVQDMDHENMFWYRQDPGLGLRLIYFSYDVKMKEKGDIPEGYSVSREKKERFSLILESASTNQTSMYLCASSLLSGGGTQPQHFGDGTRLSIL.

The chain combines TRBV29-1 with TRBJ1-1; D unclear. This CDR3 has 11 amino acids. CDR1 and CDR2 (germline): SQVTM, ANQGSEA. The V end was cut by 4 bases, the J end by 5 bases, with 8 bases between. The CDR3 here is CSVVPRTEAFF. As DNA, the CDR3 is TGCAGCGTTGTCCCGCGAACTGAAGCTTTCTTT. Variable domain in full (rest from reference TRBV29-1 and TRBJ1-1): SAVISQKPSRDICQRGTSLTIQCQVDSQVTMMFWYRQQPGQSLTLIATANQGSEATYESGFVIDKFPISRPNLTFSTLTVSNMSPEDSSIYLCSVVPRTEAFFGQGTRLTVV.

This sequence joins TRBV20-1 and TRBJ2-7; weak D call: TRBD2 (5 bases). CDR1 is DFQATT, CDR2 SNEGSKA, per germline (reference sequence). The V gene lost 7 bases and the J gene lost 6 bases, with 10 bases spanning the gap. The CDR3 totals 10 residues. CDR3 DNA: TGCAGTGGGGGAGTCAGCGAGCAGTACTTC. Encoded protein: CSGGVSEQYF.

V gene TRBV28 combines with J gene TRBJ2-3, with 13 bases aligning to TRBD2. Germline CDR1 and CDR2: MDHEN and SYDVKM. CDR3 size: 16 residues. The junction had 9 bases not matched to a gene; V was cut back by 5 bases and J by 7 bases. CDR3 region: CASSPPTSGRGNTQYF. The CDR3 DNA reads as TGTGCCAGCAGTCCGCCTACTAGCGGGAGGGGGAATACGCAGTATTTT.

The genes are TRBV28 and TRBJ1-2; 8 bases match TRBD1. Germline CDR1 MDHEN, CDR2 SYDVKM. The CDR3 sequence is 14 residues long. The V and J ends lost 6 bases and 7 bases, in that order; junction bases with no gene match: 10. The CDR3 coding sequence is TGTGCCAGCAGGATGGACAGGGAGTCTCTTGGCTACACCTTC. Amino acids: CASRMDRESLGYTF.

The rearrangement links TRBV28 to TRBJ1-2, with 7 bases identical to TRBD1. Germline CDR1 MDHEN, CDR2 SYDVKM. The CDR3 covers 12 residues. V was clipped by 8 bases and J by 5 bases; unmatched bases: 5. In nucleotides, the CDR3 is TGTGCCAGCGTTGACAGGGTTTATGGCTACACCTTC. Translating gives CASVDRVYGYTF.

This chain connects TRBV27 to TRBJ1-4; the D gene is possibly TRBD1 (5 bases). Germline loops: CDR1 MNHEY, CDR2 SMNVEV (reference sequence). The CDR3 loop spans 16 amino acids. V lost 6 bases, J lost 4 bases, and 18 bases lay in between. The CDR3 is CASRPEVWGINEKLFF. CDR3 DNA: TGTGCCAGCAGGCCCGAGGTGTGGGGGATTAATGAAAAACTGTTTTTT.

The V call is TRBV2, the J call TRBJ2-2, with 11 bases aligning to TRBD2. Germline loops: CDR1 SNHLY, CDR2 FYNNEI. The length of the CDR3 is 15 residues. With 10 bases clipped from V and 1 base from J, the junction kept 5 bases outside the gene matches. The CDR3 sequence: CATGGTSGNTGELFF. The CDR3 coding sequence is TGTGCCACCGGGGGGACTAGCGGGAACACCGGGGAGCTGTTTTTT.

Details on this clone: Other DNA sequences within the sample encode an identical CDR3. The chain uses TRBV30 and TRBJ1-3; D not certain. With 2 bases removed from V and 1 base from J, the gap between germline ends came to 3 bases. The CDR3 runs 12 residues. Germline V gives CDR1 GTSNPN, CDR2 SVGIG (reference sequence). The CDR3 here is CAWSTSGNTIYF. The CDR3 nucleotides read TGTGCCTGGAGTACGTCTGGAAACACCATATATTTT.

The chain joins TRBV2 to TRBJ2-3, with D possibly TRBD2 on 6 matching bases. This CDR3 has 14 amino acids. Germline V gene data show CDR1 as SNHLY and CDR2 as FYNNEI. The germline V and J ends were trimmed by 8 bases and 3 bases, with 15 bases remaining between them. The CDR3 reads CASDWGDRTDTQYF. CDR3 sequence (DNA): TGTGCCAGCGACTGGGGGGATCGGACAGATACGCAGTATTTT.

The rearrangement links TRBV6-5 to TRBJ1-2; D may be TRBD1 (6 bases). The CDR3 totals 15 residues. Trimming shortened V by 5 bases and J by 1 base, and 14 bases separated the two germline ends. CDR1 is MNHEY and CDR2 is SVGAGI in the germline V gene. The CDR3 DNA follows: TGTGCCAGCAGTCCGCTAGGGGGTCTTAACTATGGCTACACCTTC. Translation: CASSPLGGLNYGYTF.

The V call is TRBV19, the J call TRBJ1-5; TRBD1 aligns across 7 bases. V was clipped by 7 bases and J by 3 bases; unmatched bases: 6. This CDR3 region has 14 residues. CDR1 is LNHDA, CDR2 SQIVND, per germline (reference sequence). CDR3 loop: CASKPDRHNQPQHF. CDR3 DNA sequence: TGTGCCAGTAAACCGGACAGGCACAATCAGCCCCAGCATTTT.

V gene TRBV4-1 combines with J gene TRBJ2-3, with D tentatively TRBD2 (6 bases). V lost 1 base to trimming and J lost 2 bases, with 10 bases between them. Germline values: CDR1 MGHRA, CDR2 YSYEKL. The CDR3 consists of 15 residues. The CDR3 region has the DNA TGCGCCAGCAGCCAAGTAGCGGCGACCACAGATACGCAGTATTTT. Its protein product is CASSQVAATTDTQYF.